This TCR beta chain was captured by sequencing in a study of blood T cells in healthy people across ages. This CDR3 comprises 14 residues. The V gene lost 2 bases and the J gene lost 3 bases, with 5 bases spanning the gap. From germline, CDR1 is MNHEY and CDR2 SVGEGT. Sample-barcoded 5' priming and a J-beta primer mix drove a second PCR of about 7 to 11 cycles. Using its own MiXCR run on the 5' RACE reads, TCRdb lists one record per CDR3 protein. The table has approximately 800,000 distinct CDR3 sequences, about 59% seen once; the top ten hold around 30%. This clonotype was sampled from a young man in good health. The chain uses TRBV6-2 or TRBV6-3 and TRBJ2-6; no definite D call. Sequencing was carried out using blood. The CDR3 DNA reads as TGTGCCAGCAGTTACCAGGATGGGGCCAACGTCCTGACTTTC. It encodes CASSYQDGANVLTF.